A single sample is the source of the 24 T cell receptor beta chains below, sequenced in a study of T cell changes during pregnancy in multiple sclerosis. TCRdb's copy holds only in-frame clones and misses some; the assay was immunoSEQ multiplex PCR. The sample records 55,000 to 70,000 clones, just over 90% being singletons. Source: peripheral blood, taken in the second trimester of pregnancy. Every receptor here comes from a female donor in good health, enrolled as a control in a pregnancy study.

V gene TRBV5-1 combines with J gene TRBJ2-7; perhaps TRBD1 as D (6 bases). Germline loops: CDR1 SGHRS, CDR2 YFSETQ. This CDR3 comprises 14 residues. V lost 1 base, J lost 3 bases, and 11 bases lay in between. CDR3 protein: CASSLRAGDYEQYF. Here the CDR3 DNA reads TGCGCCAGCAGCTTGAGGGCAGGGGACTACGAGCAGTACTTC.

Turning to this clone: One junction end does not reproduce the germline sequence, and a read error may be involved. The DNA of the CDR3 is TGTGCCAGCAGTGACCCCCCAAGCGAGATTTTT. It specifies CASSDPPSEIF. V is TRBV6-1 and J is TRBJ2-2; D is undetermined. The CDR3 sequence is 11 residues long. Germline-derived CDR1 and CDR2 are MNHNS and SASEGT.

This clone was found a few times. The CDR3 is CASSLWGDGYTF. In nucleotides, the CDR3 is TGTGCCAGCAGCTTGTGGGGGGATGGCTACACCTTC. The genes are TRBV7-9 and TRBJ1-2; D might be TRBD1 (5 bases). CDR1 and CDR2 (germline): SEHNR, FQNEAQ (reference sequence). The CDR3 has 12 amino acids. Trimming cost V 3 bases and J 6 bases, with 8 bases left between them.

With regard to this clone: Other DNA sequences within the sample encode an identical CDR3. The V gene is TRBV29-1, the J gene TRBJ1-2; a possible D gene is TRBD1 (6 bases). V lost 3 bases and J 8 bases, leaving 7 bases between the germline ends. The CDR3 consists of 10 residues. Germline CDR1 and CDR2: SQVTM and ANQGSEA. CDR3 in DNA: TGCAGCGTTGAGACAGGCGGCTACACCTTC. Its protein product is CSVETGGYTF.

V usage is TRBV10-3 and J usage is TRBJ1-2; 9 bases are shared with TRBD1. The CDR3 consists of 14 residues. Trimming cost V 4 bases and J 5 bases; bases outside gene matches: 5. CDR1 is ENHRY, CDR2 SYGVKD, per germline. This CDR3 reads CAISGGQGIYGYTF. The DNA of the CDR3 is TGTGCCATCAGTGGGGGACAGGGAATATATGGCTACACCTTC.

The V gene is TRBV4-1, the J gene TRBJ1-4; D not resolved. The germline CDR1 and CDR2 sequences are MGHRA and YSYEKL. The V end was cut by 1 base, the J end by 6 bases, with 9 bases between. The CDR3 is made up of 14 amino acids. DNA for the CDR3: TGCGCCAGCAGCCAAGGCTCGGGATATGAAAAACTGTTTTTT. As protein: CASSQGSGYEKLFF.

The CDR3 here is CASSPRTTTNEKLFF. The CDR3 region has the DNA TGTGCCAGCAGTCCCCGGACAACTACTAATGAAAAACTGTTTTTT. The rearrangement links TRBV27 to TRBJ1-4, with D perhaps matching TRBD1 (5 bases). Trimming took off 5 bases at V and 2 bases at J, with 12 bases between the two ends. This CDR3 contains 15 residues. Germline V CDR1 and CDR2: MNHEY, SMNVEV (reference sequence).

This rearrangement joins TRBV4-2 to TRBJ2-3; 8 positions match TRBD2. With V trimmed by 5 bases and J by 1 base, 8 bases remained unmatched. The V gene's germline CDR1 is LGHNA and CDR2 YNFKEQ. CDR3 length equals 16 residues. The chain's CDR3 is CASSEWAGGGTDTQYF. As DNA, the CDR3 is TGTGCCAGCAGCGAATGGGCGGGGGGAGGCACAGATACGCAGTATTTT.

This chain uses TRBV9 with TRBJ2-1, with D maybe TRBD2 (6 bases). Germline CDR1 reads SGDLS; CDR2 reads YYNGEE. The length of the CDR3 is 15 residues. V shed 3 bases and J shed 3 bases, with 13 bases lying between them. The CDR3 coding sequence is TGTGCCAGCAGCGACGGGAGCGAACTCTACAATGAGCAGTTCTTC. The encoded protein is CASSDGSELYNEQFF.

The chain employs TRBV4-2 and TRBJ1-5; no reliable D call. Germline CDR1 LGHNA, CDR2 YNFKEQ. The CDR3 extends over 16 amino acids. The V end was cut by 1 base, the J end by 3 bases, with 13 bases between. This CDR3 reads CASSQGLAQYNQPQHF. CDR3 sequence (DNA): TGTGCCAGCAGCCAAGGACTAGCGCAGTACAATCAGCCCCAGCATTTT.

The chain links TRBV11-2 to TRBJ2-7, with a possible D match to TRBD2 (7 bases). Trimming cost V 6 bases and J 1 base, with 19 bases left between them. The V gene's germline CDR1 is SGHAT and CDR2 FQNNGV. The CDR3 runs 16 residues. The DNA of the CDR3 is TGTGCCAGCAGAAAAGGGGGGGGAACGAAATCCTACGAGCAGTACTTC. Protein product: CASRKGGGTKSYEQYF.

The chain links TRBV6-1 to TRBJ2-7; maybe TRBD1 (5 bases). The CDR3 has 12 residues. CDR1 MNHNS and CDR2 SASEGT come from the germline V gene. V was clipped by 5 bases and J by 3 bases, with 8 bases between them. This chain's CDR3 is CASSKDNYEQYF. CDR3 bases: TGTGCCAGCAGTAAGGACAACTACGAGCAGTACTTC.

V gene TRBV7-9 combines with J gene TRBJ2-7, with D maybe TRBD1 (6 bases). V was pared by 7 bases and J by 6 bases, with 16 bases between. The germline V gene encodes CDR1 SEHNR and CDR2 FQNEAQ (reference sequence). The CDR3 runs to 13 residues. The CDR3 loop reads CASNSGQSREQYF. The CDR3 bases are TGTGCCAGCAACTCCGGACAGTCTCGCGAGCAGTACTTC. Drawing the rest from reference TRBV7-9 and TRBJ2-7, the complete variable domain is DTGVSQNPRHKITKRGQNVTFRCDPISEHNRLYWYRQTLGQGPEFLTYFQNEAQLEKSRLLSDRFSAERPKGSFSTLEIQRTEQGDSAMYLCASNSGQSREQYFGPGTRLTVT.

This chain joins TRBV7-2 and TRBJ2-1; tentatively, D is TRBD2 (5 bases). Trimming removed 3 bases at V and 11 bases at J, with 20 bases between. Germline assignment: CDR1 SGHTA and CDR2 FQGNSA. The CDR3 runs 15 residues. CDR3 amino acids: CASSLRASPPSQQFF. As DNA, the CDR3 is TGTGCCAGCAGCTTGAGGGCCTCCCCCCCCAGTCAGCAGTTCTTC.

This clone was seen once. V gene TRBV7-2 combines with J gene TRBJ2-1, with D tentatively TRBD1 (6 bases). V lost 1 base to trimming and J lost 9 bases, with 13 bases between them. Germline lookup yields CDR1 SGHTA and CDR2 FQGNSA. The CDR3 loop spans 14 amino acids. CDR3 nucleotides: TGTGCCAGCAGCTTAGGGAACAGGGACGGTGAGCAGTTCTTC. This gives the protein CASSLGNRDGEQFF.

V is TRBV5-1 and J is TRBJ1-6, with TRBD1 identical over 9 bases. CDR1 SGHRS and CDR2 YFSETQ come from the germline V gene. There are 17 residues in the CDR3. The trim removed 0 bases at V and 6 bases at J, leaving 7 bases unmatched. For the CDR3, the DNA is TGCGCCAGCAGCTTGGCCGGAGGACAGGGGTCTAATTCACCCCTCCACTTT. This gives the protein CASSLAGGQGSNSPLHF.

V usage is TRBV5-5 and J usage is TRBJ2-7; 12 positions agree with TRBD2. The germline V gene has CDR1 SGHKS and CDR2 YYEKEE (reference sequence). This CDR3 is built from 16 residues. The junction had 7 bases not matched to a gene; V was cut back by 3 bases and J by 3 bases. This chain's CDR3 is CASSSGTSGFNYEQYF. CDR3 coding DNA: TGTGCCAGCAGCTCCGGGACTAGCGGGTTCAACTACGAGCAGTACTTC.

The chain uses TRBV27 and TRBJ2-1; TRBD2 agrees at 12 bases. Per the germline V gene, CDR1 is MNHEY and CDR2 is SMNVEV (reference sequence). The CDR3 totals 17 residues. Trimming at V came to 2 bases and at J to 1 base, leaving 3 bases not matched to a gene. DNA for the CDR3: TGTGCCAGCAGTTTACTAACTAGCGGGAGGTCCTACAATGAGCAGTTCTTC. Protein product: CASSLLTSGRSYNEQFF.

This chain links TRBV5-1 with TRBJ1-4; TRBD1 aligns across 7 bases. Germline trimming cut 4 bases from V and 0 bases from J; bases unmatched to any gene: 3. The V gene's germline CDR1 is SGHRS and CDR2 YFSETQ. This CDR3 has 15 residues. CDR3 in DNA: TGCGCCAGCAGCCTTACAGGGGCAACTAATGAAAAACTGTTTTTT. Its protein product is CASSLTGATNEKLFF.

This chain links TRBV4-1 with TRBJ2-1, with D possibly TRBD2 on 6 matching bases. There are 13 residues in the CDR3. Germline V lookup: CDR1 MGHRA, CDR2 YSYEKL. Trimming removed 4 bases at V and 4 bases at J, with 8 bases between. CDR3 in amino acids: CASSPGEYNEQFF. The CDR3 bases are TGCGCCAGCAGCCCGGGGGAGTACAATGAGCAGTTCTTC.

This clone was seen a handful of times. The V and J genes are TRBV7-8 and TRBJ2-1, with 11 bases aligning to TRBD2. This CDR3 comprises 16 residues. The J segment lost 2 bases and the V segment lost 6 bases, leaving 6 bases of the junction unmatched. Germline V gene lookup returns CDR1 SGHVS and CDR2 FQNEAQ. As DNA, the CDR3 is TGTGCCAGCAGTTTCGGACTAGCGGGTCCCTACAATGAGCAGTTCTTC. Encoded protein: CASSFGLAGPYNEQFF.

CDR3 sequence (DNA): TGTGCCACTAGACAGGTCTCTGGAAACACCATATATTTT. This gives the protein CATRQVSGNTIYF. The V gene is TRBV28, the J gene TRBJ1-3; D is possibly TRBD1 (6 bases). In germline, CDR1 is MDHEN, CDR2 SYDVKM. This CDR3 comprises 13 residues. The germline V and J ends were trimmed by 10 bases and 0 bases, with 10 bases remaining between them.

The chain is built from TRBV9 and TRBJ1-1; TRBD1 matches 10 bases. There are 16 residues in the CDR3. Unmatched junction bases numbered 9, after V lost 3 bases and J lost 4 bases. CDR1 and CDR2 from the germline V gene are SGDLS and YYNGEE. The CDR3 DNA reads as TGTGCCAGCAGCGCCCGGGACAGGGGAGGAATCACTGAAGCTTTCTTT. This gives the protein CASSARDRGGITEAFF.

The V and J genes are TRBV11-2 and TRBJ2-1; 7 bases are shared with TRBD2. This CDR3 is built from 18 residues. CDR1 SGHAT and CDR2 FQNNGV come from the germline V gene. The V gene end was trimmed by 5 bases and the J gene end by 5 bases; junction bases not matched to a gene: 18. CDR3: CASSNGERVGGSDNEQFF. CDR3 DNA sequence: TGTGCCAGCAGCAATGGGGAGCGGGTGGGGGGGTCGGACAATGAGCAGTTCTTC.